This T cell receptor beta chain came from a study of T-cell memory formation after mild COVID-19. TCR alpha and TCR beta cDNA libraries with sample barcodes and UMIs came from 5'RACE using constant-segment primers. MiXCR was run by TCRdb on the 5' RACE reads, yielding one entry per CDR3 protein. This sample has about 82,000 distinct CDR3 sequences; roughly 13% occur once, and the top ten carry more than 35%. Study observations and caveats: The study found contracting CD4+ clones mainly in CM and EM and contracting CD8+ clones in EMRA.

The CDR3 runs 12 residues. In germline, CDR1 is SEHNR, CDR2 FQNEAQ (reference sequence). V was trimmed by 3 bases and J by 7 bases, leaving 10 bases between them. This clonotype appeared many times. Antigen unknown. The sequencing sample was made of PBMCs or a T cell subset sorted from them (not recorded which). The source is a young man who had mild COVID-19 (a few samples of this study predate the infection). Cell type and time point are not known. This chain connects TRBV7-9 to TRBJ2-7, with no clear D. The CDR3 DNA follows: TGTGCCAGCAGCTTCCCCTTGAAGGAGCAGTACTTC. Translation: CASSFPLKEQYF.